These T cell receptor beta chains were read from a single sample in a study of cytomegalovirus exposure and HLA in healthy donors. Profiling relied on immunoSEQ multiplex PCR, and the TCRdb table lists in-frame clones only, not all of them. The sample lists roughly 160,000 clones, around 80% occurring once. What was sequenced was PBMCs. The receptors come from a man aged 25 to 40 in good health and CMV-seronegative. The CDR3 runs from the conserved cysteine through the conserved F or W. Fields, in order: clone size, D gene, J gene, V gene, CDR3 protein, CDR3 DNA. The D gene is left open where the match is weak. The size field is filled for only some rows; it gives once, few, many or a size class.

size: .; D: TRBD2; J: TRBJ2-1; V: TRBV29-1; CDR3: CSVGWLAGGQGNEQFF; DNA: TGCAGCGTGGGGTGGCTAGCGGGAGGGCAGGGAAATGAGCAGTTCTTC
size: .; D: TRBD2; J: TRBJ2-5; V: TRBV9; CDR3: CASSIGLAGSSTQYF; DNA: TGTGCCAGCAGCATCGGACTAGCGGGGTCATCGACCCAGTACTTC
size: once; D: .; J: TRBJ2-3; V: TRBV11-2; CDR3: CASSLGPPDFTDTQYF; DNA: TGTGCCAGCAGCTTAGGGCCGCCCGACTTCACGGATACGCAGTATTTT
size: .; D: TRBD1; J: TRBJ1-2; V: TRBV9; CDR3: CASSVARGQRYGYTF; DNA: TGTGCCAGCAGCGTAGCTAGGGGGCAGCGATATGGCTACACCTTC
size: .; D: TRBD1; J: TRBJ1-1; V: TRBV27; CDR3: CASSDRGRAEAFF; DNA: TGTGCCAGCAGTGACAGGGGGCGGGCTGAAGCTTTCTTT
size: .; D: .; J: TRBJ2-1; V: TRBV6-1; CDR3: CASSDPTSNEQFF; DNA: TGTGCCAGCAGTGACCCCACTAGCAATGAGCAGTTCTTC
size: few; D: TRBD2; J: TRBJ2-7; V: TRBV7-9; CDR3: CASSFSGRGDEQYF; DNA: TGTGCCAGCAGCTTTAGCGGGAGGGGGGACGAGCAGTACTTC
size: .; D: TRBD1; J: TRBJ2-1; V: TRBV30; CDR3: CAWRGTGAYNEQFF; DNA: TGTGCCTGGAGAGGAACAGGGGCTTACAATGAGCAGTTCTTC
size: few; D: .; J: TRBJ1-3; V: TRBV29-1; CDR3: CSVRKEQGSGNTIYF; DNA: TGCAGCGTGAGAAAGGAACAGGGATCCGGAAACACCATATATTTT
size: few; D: TRBD2; J: TRBJ2-1; V: TRBV6-4; CDR3: CASSDIAGGDMGEQFF; DNA: TGTGCCAGCAGTGACATAGCGGGAGGGGATATGGGTGAGCAGTTCTTC
size: few; D: .; J: TRBJ2-7; V: TRBV4-3; CDR3: CASSHELQGTYEQYF; DNA: TGCGCCAGCAGCCATGAGCTACAGGGTACCTACGAGCAGTACTTC
size: once; D: .; J: TRBJ2-3; V: TRBV6-5; CDR3: CASSYRTSFSTDTQYF; DNA: TGTGCCAGCAGTTACAGGACATCTTTTAGCACAGATACGCAGTATTTT
size: .; D: TRBD2; J: TRBJ2-5; V: TRBV11-3; CDR3: CASSLGLLAGHQETQYF; DNA: TGTGCCAGCAGCTTAGGTTTATTAGCGGGCCACCAAGAGACCCAGTACTTC
size: few; D: .; J: TRBJ2-7; V: TRBV9; CDR3: CASSVAGAAGVYEQYF; DNA: TGTGCCAGCAGCGTAGCTGGGGCGGCAGGCGTTTACGAGCAGTACTTC
size: .; D: TRBD1; J: TRBJ2-5; V: TRBV18; CDR3: CASSQETGVVAQYF; DNA: TGTGCCAGCTCACAAGAGACAGGGGTTGTGGCCCAGTACTTC
size: .; D: .; J: TRBJ2-5; V: TRBV5-1; CDR3: CASSIRPGLGETQYF; DNA: TGCGCCAGCAGTATAAGGCCCGGGTTGGGAGAGACCCAGTACTTC